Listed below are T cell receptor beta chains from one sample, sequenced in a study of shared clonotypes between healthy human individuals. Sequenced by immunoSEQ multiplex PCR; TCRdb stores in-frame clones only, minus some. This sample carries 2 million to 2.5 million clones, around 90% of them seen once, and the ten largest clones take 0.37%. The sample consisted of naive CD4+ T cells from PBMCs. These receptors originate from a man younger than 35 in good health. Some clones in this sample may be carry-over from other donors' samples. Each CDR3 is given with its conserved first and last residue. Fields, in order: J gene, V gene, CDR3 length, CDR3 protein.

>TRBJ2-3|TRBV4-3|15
CASSQEGGVADTQYF
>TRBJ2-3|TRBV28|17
CASSFVPGLEQTDTQYF
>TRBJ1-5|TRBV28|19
CASSLYGQGAIYSNQPQHF
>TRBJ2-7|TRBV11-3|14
CASSLERYGYEQYF
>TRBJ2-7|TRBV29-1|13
CSVRTREAYEQYF
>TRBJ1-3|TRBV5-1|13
CASSFGRGNTIYF
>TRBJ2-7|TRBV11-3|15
CASSLEAGHSYEQYF
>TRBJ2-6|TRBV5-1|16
CASSWTITRGANVLTF
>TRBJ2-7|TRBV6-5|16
CASSYRGRPSSYEQYF
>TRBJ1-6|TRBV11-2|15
CASSLLSEYNSPLHF
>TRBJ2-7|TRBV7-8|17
CASSLVLGGRAPYEQYF
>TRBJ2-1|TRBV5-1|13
CASSPRGDNEQFF
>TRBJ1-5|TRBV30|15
CAWSTLGQGHQPQHF
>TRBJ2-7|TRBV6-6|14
CASRRTGGPYEQYF
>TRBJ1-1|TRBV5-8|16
CASSLARGRGNTEAFF
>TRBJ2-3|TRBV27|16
CASSSWAVKSADTQYF
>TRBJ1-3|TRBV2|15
CASSASRGPGNTIYF
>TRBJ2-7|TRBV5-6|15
CASSIGPGLATWTYF
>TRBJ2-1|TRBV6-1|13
CASTEGAVNEQFF
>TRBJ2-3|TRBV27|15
CASGRLAGAGDTQYF
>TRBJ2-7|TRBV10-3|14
CAISDPRQGEEQYF
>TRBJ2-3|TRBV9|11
CASGTTDTQYF
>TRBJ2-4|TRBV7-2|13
CASSQGTDGIQYF
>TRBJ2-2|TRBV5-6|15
CASSLVGLAPGELFF